One sample yielded the 7 T cell receptor beta chains listed below, sequenced in a study of T cell responses to AZD1222 COVID-19 vaccine. TCRdb's table, derived via immunoSEQ multiplex PCR, lists solely in-frame clones and lacks some. Among more than 95,000 clones, 90% were seen once, and the ten largest hold more than 6%. This specimen was peripheral blood, taken on day 0 of AZD1222 vaccination. The source is an adult in good health.

The chain is built from TRBV4-2 and TRBJ2-7; the match to TRBD1 covers 8 bases. This CDR3 has 16 amino acids. Germline assignment: CDR1 LGHNA and CDR2 YNFKEQ. V lost 1 base, J lost 7 bases, and 12 bases stayed unmatched. The DNA of the CDR3 is TGTGCCAGCAGCCAAGCGTCGAGACAGGGGTTAGGGGAGCAGTACTTC. Translated, it gives CASSQASRQGLGEQYF.

The rearrangement uses TRBV18 and TRBJ2-5; 7 bases map to TRBD1. With V trimmed by 3 bases and J by 2 bases, 0 bases remained unmatched. Germline CDR1 and CDR2: KGHSH and LQKENI. This CDR3 is 13 amino acids long. CDR3 DNA sequence: TGTGCCAGCTCACCGGGACAGCAAGAGACCCAGTACTTC. This codes for CASSPGQQETQYF.

This clone was seen a single time. This same CDR3 is encoded by further DNA sequences in the sample. The chain carries TRBV7-9 and TRBJ2-7; a weak D match, TRBD2 (5 bases). This CDR3 spans 16 amino acids. Germline-derived CDR1 and CDR2 are SEHNR and FQNEAQ (reference sequence). The V and J ends lost 2 bases and 1 base respectively, with 15 bases between them. The CDR3 DNA reads as TGTGCCAGCAGCTTATTGATGGGTAGCGTTTCCTACGAGCAGTACTTC. Its protein is CASSLLMGSVSYEQYF.

To note about this clone: The final CDR3 position lacks the conserved phenylalanine or tryptophan, pointing to a likely read error. It is unclear where the CDR3 begins or ends on the DNA, so no DNA is shown, and the CDR3 is as TCRdb lists it. The chain couples TRBV10-1 to TRBJ1-1. Germline V gene lookup returns CDR1 WNHNN and CDR2 SYGVQD (reference sequence). The CDR3 region is 8 residues in length, termini included. CDR3 protein: CAYEGPEH.

This chain connects TRBV4-2 to TRBJ1-2; D unclear. Trimming shortened V by 1 base and J by 4 bases, and 16 bases separated the two germline ends. The CDR3 runs to 16 residues. CDR1 and CDR2 (germline): LGHNA, YNFKEQ. This CDR3 reads CASSQVLQRNLYGYTF. As DNA, the CDR3 is TGTGCCAGCAGCCAAGTCCTACAGCGAAACCTCTATGGCTACACCTTC.

The chain combines TRBV20-1 with TRBJ2-7, with D uncertain. CDR1 is DFQATT, CDR2 SNEGSKA, per germline (reference sequence). This CDR3 has 11 residues. Trimming removed 6 bases at V and 2 bases at J, with 8 bases between. CDR3 bases: TGCAGTGCACCGGACGCCTACGAGCAGTACTTC. Its protein is CSAPDAYEQYF.

The chain joins TRBV5-8 to TRBJ1-5; D is unclear. V was shortened by 7 bases and J by 2 bases, with 16 bases between the two germline ends. CDR1 and CDR2 from the germline V gene are SGHTS and YDEGEE. The CDR3 runs 15 residues. The chain's CDR3 is CASGREQSRNQPQHF. In nucleotides, the CDR3 is TGTGCCAGCGGGCGGGAACAGAGCCGCAATCAGCCCCAGCATTTT.